This T cell receptor (beta chain) was recovered during a study of T cells expressing NK-cell markers. Study as a whole: From sorted CD3+CD56+NKG2C+, CD3+CD56+NKG2C- and CD3+CD56-NKG2C+ T cells came the TCR beta repertoires. Serological testing identified most of the eight sequenced donors as HCMV-seropositive and one as seronegative.

TCRdb re-called the 5' RACE reads; every CDR3 protein appears as one record, without DNA. This repertoire comprises fewer than 550,000 distinct CDR3 sequences; its ten largest clones make up almost 1.5%. CDR3 size: 12 residues. Looked up from germline, CDR1 is SGHRS and CDR2 is YFSETQ. Points from the study as a whole: Expanded clones of NKG2C+ T cells had an unclear HCMV specificity.

With respect to this clonotype: Its target is unknown.

The receptor comes from a woman aged 45-60 years in good health. V and J are TRBV5-1 and TRBJ2-1; TCRdb's D gene call, TRBD1, goes unchecked for lack of DNA. The sample taken for sequencing was blood T cells: a sorted CD56 or NKG2C T cell subset, CD4+ or CD8+ T cells, or bulk PBMC T cells (not recorded which). CDR3 residues: CASSSGLDEQFF.